This TCR beta chain comes out of a study of Ad26.COV2.S vaccination and SARS-CoV-2 variants. On the study more broadly: The study gave Ad26.COV2.S intramuscularly, once or twice 56 days apart.

The repertoire was sequenced with immunoSEQ multiplex PCR; TCRdb's copy has only in-frame clones and lacks some. The table includes 400,000 to 450,000 clones, 90% detected once. A word on this clone: What it binds is unknown.

Findings and limits, study-wide: Placebo recipients had lower spike-specific TCR breadth than vaccine recipients.

Noted treatment: around 19 received Ad26.COV2.S at low or high dose, single or two shots; about 5 received placebo; per-sample allocation not given. The samples date from day 63 after the first vaccine or placebo injection. Donation was by an adult aged 18-55 years who was in Boston. This receptor was taken from a person between 18 and 60 years old who received the Ad26.COV2.S COVID-19 vaccine or a placebo. The source material was peripheral blood, sampled in a trial of Ad26.COV2.S vaccine versus placebo.

The CDR3 DNA reads as TGTGCCAGCAGTTACTCAGGGACTAGCACCGGGGAGCTGTTTTTT. It encodes CASSYSGTSTGELFF. The chain joins TRBV6-2 or TRBV6-3 to TRBJ2-2; TRBD2 aligns across 8 bases. Unmatched junction bases numbered 1, after V lost 0 bases and J lost 4 bases. The CDR3 runs to 15 residues. Germline V gene data show CDR1 as MNHEY and CDR2 as SVGEGT.